Shown below are 9 T cell receptor beta chains from a single sample sequenced in a study of T cell responses to AZD1222 COVID-19 vaccine. Repertoires were generated with immunoSEQ multiplex PCR, while TCRdb's copy carries only in-frame clones and drops some. The table shows 250,000 to 300,000 clones, with approximately 94% occurring only once. Sequenced material: peripheral blood, taken 28 days after the second AZD1222 dose. Every receptor here comes from an adult who received the AZD1222 COVID-19 vaccine.

The DNA of the CDR3 is TGCGCCAGCAGCTTGGGTGCCGGGGAGCTGTTTTTT. It translates to CASSLGAGELFF. V is TRBV5-1 and J is TRBJ2-2; D remains unclear. Germline V CDR1 and CDR2: SGHRS, YFSETQ. The CDR3 has 12 amino acids. Trimming cost V 0 bases and J 6 bases, with 3 bases left between them.

The J gene is TRBJ2-5, the V gene TRBV2, with D possibly matching TRBD1 (5 bases). With 6 bases removed from V and 0 bases from J, the gap between germline ends came to 11 bases. Germline V gene lookup returns CDR1 SNHLY and CDR2 FYNNEI. CDR3 size: 14 residues. CDR3 protein: CASRTTEHQETQYF. The CDR3 nucleotides are TGTGCCAGCAGAACGACAGAACACCAAGAGACCCAGTACTTC.

The CDR3 region is CASSRDMNTEAFF. DNA for the CDR3: TGTGCCAGCAGTCGGGACATGAACACTGAAGCTTTCTTT. The chain joins TRBV2 to TRBJ1-1; D possibly corresponds to TRBD1 (6 bases). V gave up 5 bases and J gave up 0 bases, with 7 bases separating them. Germline V gives CDR1 SNHLY, CDR2 FYNNEI. CDR3 length: 13 residues. The variable domain in full, with the rest retrieved from reference TRBV2 and TRBJ1-1, is EPEVTQTPSHQVTQMGQEVILRCVPISNHLYFYWYRQILGQKVEFLVSFYNNEISEKSEIFDDQFSVERPDGSNFTLKIRSTKLEDSAMYFCASSRDMNTEAFFGQGTRLTVV.

This chain links TRBV28 with TRBJ2-5; D call uncertain. The germline CDR1 and CDR2 sequences are MDHEN and SYDVKM. The CDR3 consists of 14 residues. Trimming removed 6 bases at V and 5 bases at J, with 16 bases between. In nucleotides, the CDR3 is TGTGCCAGCAGACTCGACACACGCATGGAGACCCAGTACTTC. Its translation: CASRLDTRMETQYF.

This clone was seen a single time. The genes are TRBV7-8 and TRBJ2-2; 9 bases map to TRBD2. J lost 5 bases, V lost 4 bases, and 8 bases had no gene match. Germline CDR1 is SGHVS and CDR2 is FQNEAQ. The CDR3 contains 16 residues. The CDR3 protein is CASSWRLAVQTGELFF. The CDR3 bases are TGTGCCAGCAGCTGGCGACTAGCGGTACAAACCGGGGAGCTGTTTTTT.

The V call is TRBV7-2, the J call TRBJ1-2, with a weak D call TRBD1 (5 bases). The CDR3 sequence is 15 residues long. V was shortened by 5 bases and J by 4 bases, with 17 bases between the two germline ends. In germline, CDR1 is SGHTA, CDR2 FQGNSA. CDR3 in amino acids: CASSPGGDRGYGYTF. The CDR3 DNA reads as TGTGCCAGCAGCCCCGGGGGGGATCGTGGCTATGGCTACACCTTC.

This rearrangement joins TRBV28 to TRBJ1-4, with 7 nucleotides matching TRBD1. Per the germline V gene, CDR1 is MDHEN and CDR2 is SYDVKM. Trimming removed 5 bases from V and 8 bases from J; junction bases left unmatched: 11. The CDR3 has 15 amino acids. The CDR3 protein is CASSLIDRVGEKLFF. Here the CDR3 DNA reads TGTGCCAGCAGTCTCATAGACAGGGTTGGGGAAAAACTGTTTTTT.

This chain uses TRBV6-5 with TRBJ1-2; D ambiguous. Germline V gene lookup returns CDR1 MNHEY and CDR2 SVGAGI. This CDR3 has 14 residues. Trimming left V 6 bases short and J 8 bases short, with 19 bases between. The CDR3 region is CASRDSAAGRGYTF. The CDR3, as DNA: TGTGCCAGCAGGGACTCCGCGGCAGGCCGCGGCTACACCTTC.

The sample holds one count of this clone. The J gene is TRBJ2-7, the V gene TRBV7-3, with D unclear. Trimming removed 4 bases at V and 7 bases at J, with 11 bases between. This CDR3 spans 12 amino acids. CDR1 is SGHTA, CDR2 FQGTGA, per germline. The CDR3 DNA follows: TGTGCCAGCAGCTCTGGAGTGGGAGAGCAGTACTTC. It specifies CASSSGVGEQYF. Drawing the rest from reference TRBV7-3 and TRBJ2-7, the complete variable domain is GAGVSQTPSNKVTEKGKYVELRCDPISGHTALYWYRQSLGQGPEFLIYFQGTGAADDSGLPNDRFFAVRPEGSVSTLKIQRTERGDSAVYLCASSSGVGEQYFGPGTRLTVT.